The entry below describes one TCR beta chain. Its antigen is not known. The entry originates in a study of cytomegalovirus exposure and HLA in healthy donors. 13 Jbeta primers and 60 Vbeta primers were used for the PCR. TCRdb keeps only in-frame clones here, not all; method: immunoSEQ multiplex PCR. Among 64,000 or so clones, approximately 67% were seen once, and the ten largest hold less than 8.5%. Regarding the study as a whole: TCR beta V- and J-gene trimming, according to a later analysis, was linked to a missense DCLRE1C variant. The number of N-insertions in an Asian-associated ancestry cluster was reportedly below the roughly 700-donor mean in a later analysis. The presence/absence work took it that sequencing depth was about the same across donors.

The origin of this receptor is a man aged 35 to 55 in good health and CMV-seropositive. The specimen was PBMCs.

This CDR3 reads CASTPTKTYNEQFF. As DNA, the CDR3 is TGTGCCAGCACCCCGACAAAGACCTACAATGAGCAGTTCTTC. This chain connects TRBV6-6 to TRBJ2-1; no firm D call. Germline CDR1 MNHNY, CDR2 SVGAGI (reference sequence). CDR3 length: 14 residues. Trimming took off 7 bases at V and 2 bases at J, with 12 bases between the two ends.